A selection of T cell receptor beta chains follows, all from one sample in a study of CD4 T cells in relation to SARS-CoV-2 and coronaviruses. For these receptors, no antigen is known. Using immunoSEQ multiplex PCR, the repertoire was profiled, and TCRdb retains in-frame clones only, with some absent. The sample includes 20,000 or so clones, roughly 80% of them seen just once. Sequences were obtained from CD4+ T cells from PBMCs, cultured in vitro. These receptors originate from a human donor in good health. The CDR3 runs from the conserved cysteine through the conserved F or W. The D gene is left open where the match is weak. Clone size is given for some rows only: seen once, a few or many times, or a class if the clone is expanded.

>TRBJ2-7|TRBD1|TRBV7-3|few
TGTGCCAGCAGCCTGACAGGGGGCGACGGCGAGCAGTACTTC
CASSLTGGDGEQYF
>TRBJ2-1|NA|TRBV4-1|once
TGCGCCAGCAGCCAAGATAGCAGCTCCTACAATGAGCAGTTCTTC
CASSQDSSSYNEQFF
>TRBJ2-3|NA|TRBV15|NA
TGTGCCACCAGCGGACGAACAGGTGGTGGAGATACGCAGTATTTT
CATSGRTGGGDTQYF
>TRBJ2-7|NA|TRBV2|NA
TGTGCCAGCAGTGAATACGAGCAGTACTTC
CASSEYEQYF
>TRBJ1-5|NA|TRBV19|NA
TGTGCCAGTAGTATTGGTGGCAATCAGCCCCAGCATTTT
CASSIGGNQPQHF
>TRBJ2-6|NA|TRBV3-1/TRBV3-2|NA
TGTGCCAGCAGCCAAGGTGCCGCGGCCAACGTCCTGACTTTC
CASSQGAAANVLTF
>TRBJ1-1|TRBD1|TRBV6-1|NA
TGTGCCAGCAGTGAACCCACAGGGGGCCGTATGAACACTGAAGCTTTCTTT
CASSEPTGGRMNTEAFF
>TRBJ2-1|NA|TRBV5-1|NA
TGCGCCAGCAGCATCCAGGATATAAATGAGCAGTTCTTC
CASSIQDINEQFF
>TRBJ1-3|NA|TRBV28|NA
TGTGCCAGCAGTTTACAGCCCTACTCTGGAAACACCATATATTTT
CASSLQPYSGNTIYF
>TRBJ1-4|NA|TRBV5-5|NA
TGTGCCAGCAGCTACAGGCCCGAAAGTGAAAAACTGTTTTTT
CASSYRPESEKLFF
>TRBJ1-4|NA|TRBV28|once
TGTGCCAGCACTCGGACTGCTAATGAAAAACTGTTTTTT
CASTRTANEKLFF
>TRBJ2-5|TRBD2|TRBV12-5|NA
TGTGCTAGTGGTTTGCTGAGCGGGGGGCTAGCGGGAGGAGGGTCAAAGACCCAGTACTTC
CASGLLSGGLAGGGSKTQYF
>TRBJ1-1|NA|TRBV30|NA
TGTGCCTGGAGTGTAATGGCAGTTTCTATGGAAGCTTTCTTT
CAWSVMAVSMEAFF
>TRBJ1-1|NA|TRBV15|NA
TGTGCCACCGGAACCCCGACCCTGAACACTGAAGCTTTCTTT
CATGTPTLNTEAFF
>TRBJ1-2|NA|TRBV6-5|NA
TGTGCCAGCAGCCATGACAGCCTCTATGGCTACACCTTC
CASSHDSLYGYTF
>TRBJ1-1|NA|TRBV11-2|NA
TGTGCCAGCAGCTTAGTCTCTTTCCGGGACCGTGAAGCTTTCTTT
CASSLVSFRDREAFF
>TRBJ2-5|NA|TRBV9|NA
TGTGCCAGCAGCAGGGGGGGGGAGACCCAGTACTTC
CASSRGGETQYF
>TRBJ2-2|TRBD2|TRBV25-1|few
TGTGCCAGCAGTGAATCCCCGAACCGGGGGGACACCGGGGAGCTGTTTTTT
CASSESPNRGDTGELFF
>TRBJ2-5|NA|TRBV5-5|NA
TGTGCCAGCAGCTTGCCCCTTGGGGGCGCCGAGACCCAGTACTTC
CASSLPLGGAETQYF
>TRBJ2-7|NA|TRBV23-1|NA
TGCGCCAGCTCGAGGGGCGAGCAGTACTTC
CASSRGEQYF
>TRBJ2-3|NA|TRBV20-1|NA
TGCAGTGCTAGTATCCGGGACTGGAGCACAGATACGCAGTATTTT
CSASIRDWSTDTQYF
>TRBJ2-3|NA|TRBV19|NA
TGTGCCAGTAGTATAGACAGGGGTAGCACAGATACGCAGTATTTT
CASSIDRGSTDTQYF
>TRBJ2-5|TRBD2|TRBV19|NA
TGTGCCAGTAGCCCGGGTAGCGGGAGGGCCGGAGAGACCCAGTACTTC
CASSPGSGRAGETQYF
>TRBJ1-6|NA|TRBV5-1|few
TGCGCCAGCAGCTTGGCGGGCTCCTATAATTCACCCCTCCACTTT
CASSLAGSYNSPLHF
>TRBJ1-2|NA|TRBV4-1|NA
TGCGCCAGCAGCCAAGAAGAGTGGGGCAGCTATGGCTACACCTTC
CASSQEEWGSYGYTF
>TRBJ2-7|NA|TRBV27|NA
TGTGCCAGCAGTTTAAACCCGGACCCCTACGAGCAGTACTTC
CASSLNPDPYEQYF
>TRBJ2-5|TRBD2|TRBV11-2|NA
TGTGCCAGCAGCCTGTCGACTAGCGGGGGCCAAGAGACCCAGTACTTC
CASSLSTSGGQETQYF
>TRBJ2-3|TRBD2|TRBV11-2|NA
TGTGCCAGCAGCTTAGTTAGAGGCGGGAGGAGCACAGATACGCAGTATTTT
CASSLVRGGRSTDTQYF
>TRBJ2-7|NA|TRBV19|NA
TGTGCCAGTAGTATAGATCATACGACAGCCGCCTACGAGCAGTACTTC
CASSIDHTTAAYEQYF
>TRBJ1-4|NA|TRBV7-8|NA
TGTGCCAGCAGCTTATCTGAAACTAATGAAAAACTGTTTTTT
CASSLSETNEKLFF
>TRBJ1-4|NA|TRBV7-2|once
TGTGCCAGCAGCCCTCGGGGTACCTTTTCGGAAAAACTGTTTTTT
CASSPRGTFSEKLFF
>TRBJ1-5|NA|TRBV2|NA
TGTGCCAGCAGTTCCAGGATGGACCAGCCCCAGCATTTT
CASSSRMDQPQHF
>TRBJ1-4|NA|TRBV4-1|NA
TGCGCCAGCAGCCCGGCACCAGGGCGGGCTAATGAAAAACTGTTTTTT
CASSPAPGRANEKLFF
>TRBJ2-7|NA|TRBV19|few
TGTGCCAGTTTTACAGGGAAAGGAGGCTACGAGCAGTACTTC
CASFTGKGGYEQYF
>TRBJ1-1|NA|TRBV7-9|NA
TGTGCCAGCAGCTTTGTAGGTATGCTTGAAGCTTTCTTT
CASSFVGMLEAFF
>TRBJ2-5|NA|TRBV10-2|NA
TGCGCCAGCAGTGAGACCGCAGGTAGCACTCAAGAGACCCAGTACTTC
CASSETAGSTQETQYF
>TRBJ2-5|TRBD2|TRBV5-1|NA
TGCGCCAGCAGCTTGGGACTAGCGGGAGGGTCGGAGACCCAGTACTTC
CASSLGLAGGSETQYF
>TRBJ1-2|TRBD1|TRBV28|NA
TGTGCTCTTTCAGGGACAGCTGGTTTTAACTATGGCTACACCTTC
CALSGTAGFNYGYTF